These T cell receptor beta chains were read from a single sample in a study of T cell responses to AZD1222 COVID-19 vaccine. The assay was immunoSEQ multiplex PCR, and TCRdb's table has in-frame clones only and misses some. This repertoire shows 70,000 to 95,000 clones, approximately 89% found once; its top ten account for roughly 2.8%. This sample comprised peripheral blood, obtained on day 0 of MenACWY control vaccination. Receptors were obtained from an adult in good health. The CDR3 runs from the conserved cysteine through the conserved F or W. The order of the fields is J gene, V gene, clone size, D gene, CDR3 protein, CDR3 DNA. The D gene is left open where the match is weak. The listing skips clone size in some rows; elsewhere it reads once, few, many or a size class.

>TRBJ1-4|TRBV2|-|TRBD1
CASRDRVAEKLFF
TGTGCCAGCAGAGACAGGGTTGCTGAAAAACTGTTTTTT
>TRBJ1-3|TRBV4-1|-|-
CASSPVDSSGNTIYF
TGCGCCAGCAGTCCAGTAGACAGCTCTGGAAACACCATATATTTT
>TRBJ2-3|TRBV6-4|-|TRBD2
CASTLTSGDTDTQYF
TGTGCCAGCACCTTGACTAGCGGAGATACAGATACGCAGTATTTT
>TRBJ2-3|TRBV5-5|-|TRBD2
CASQTSGGVTDTQYF
TGTGCCTCACAAACGAGCGGGGGGGTCACAGATACGCAGTATTTT
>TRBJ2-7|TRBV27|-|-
CASSPDPYEQYF
TGTGCCAGCAGTCCCGACCCCTACGAGCAGTACTTC
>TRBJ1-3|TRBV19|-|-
CASSWDTGYSGNTIYF
TGTGCCAGTAGCTGGGACACCGGGTACTCTGGAAACACCATATATTTT
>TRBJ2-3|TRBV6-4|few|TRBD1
CASSSGTGGQDTQYF
TGTGCCAGCAGTTCCGGGACAGGGGGCCAGGATACGCAGTATTTT
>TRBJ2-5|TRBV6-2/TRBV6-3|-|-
CASSQGQETQYF
TGTGCCAGCAGTCAAGGGCAAGAGACCCAGTACTTC
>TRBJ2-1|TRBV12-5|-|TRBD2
CASEAGGSYNEQFF
TGTGCTAGTGAGGCGGGGGGCTCCTACAATGAGCAGTTCTTC
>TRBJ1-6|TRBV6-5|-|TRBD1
CASSSRGGDNSPLHF
TGTGCCAGCAGTTCCAGGGGGGGGGATAATTCACCCCTCCACTTT
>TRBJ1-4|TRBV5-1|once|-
CASRTTETEKLFF
TGCGCCAGCAGAACGACAGAAACCGAAAAACTGTTTTTT
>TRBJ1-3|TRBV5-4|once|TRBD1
CASSLTMDRDSGNTIYF
TGTGCCAGCAGCCTGACGATGGACAGGGACTCTGGAAACACCATATATTTT
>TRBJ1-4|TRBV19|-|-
CASSRVFWNNEKLFF
TGTGCCAGTAGTCGAGTCTTCTGGAATAATGAAAAACTGTTTTTT
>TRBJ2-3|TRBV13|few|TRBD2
CASSFSGGLGYF
TGTGCCAGCAGCTTTAGCGGGGGGCTTGGGTATTTT
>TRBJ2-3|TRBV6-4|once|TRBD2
CASSDSNLPGGGAVTQYF
TGTGCCAGCAGTGACTCGAATCTCCCGGGCGGGGGGGCCGTTACGCAGTATTTT
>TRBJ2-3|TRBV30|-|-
CAWNRNSIFSTDTQYF
TGTGCCTGGAACAGGAACTCCATTTTTAGCACAGATACGCAGTATTTT
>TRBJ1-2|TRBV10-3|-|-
CAISEYRTVVYGYTF
TGTGCCATCAGTGAATACCGGACGGTTGTCTATGGCTACACCTTC
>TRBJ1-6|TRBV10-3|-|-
CAIRRDKYNSPLHF
TGTGCCATCAGAAGGGATAAGTATAATTCACCCCTCCACTTT
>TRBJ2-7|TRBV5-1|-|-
CASSLQGLFHEQYF
TGCGCCAGCAGCTTACAGGGACTATTTCACGAGCAGTACTTC
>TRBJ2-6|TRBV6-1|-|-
CASSEKHSGANVLTF
TGTGCCAGCAGTGAAAAACACTCTGGGGCCAACGTCCTGACTTTC
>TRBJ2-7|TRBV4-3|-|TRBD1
CASSQAAGTGGLEQYF
TGCGCCAGCAGCCAAGCCGCCGGGACAGGGGGCCTCGAGCAGTACTTC
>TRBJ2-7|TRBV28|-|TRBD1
CASSQGTGPYEQYF
TGTGCCAGCAGTCAAGGGACAGGTCCCTACGAGCAGTACTTC
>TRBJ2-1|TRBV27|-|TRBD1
CASSLAGTGRNEQFF
TGTGCCAGCAGTTTAGCCGGGACAGGGCGGAATGAGCAGTTCTTC
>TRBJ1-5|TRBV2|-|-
CASVGNGNQPQHF
TGTGCCAGCGTTGGGAATGGCAATCAGCCCCAGCATTTT
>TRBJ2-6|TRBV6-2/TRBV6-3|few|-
CASSYSGDSSGANVLTF
TGTGCCAGCAGTTATAGCGGAGATAGCTCTGGGGCCAACGTCCTGACTTTC
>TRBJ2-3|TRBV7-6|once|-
CASSSGTTSTDTQYF
TGTGCCAGCAGCTCCGGGACAACTAGCACAGATACGCAGTATTTT
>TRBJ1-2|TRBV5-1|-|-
CASNTGFPNYGYTF
TGCGCCAGCAACACAGGGTTCCCCAACTATGGCTACACCTTC
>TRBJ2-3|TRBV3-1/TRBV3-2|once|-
CASSQGQITDTQYF
TGTGCCAGCAGCCAAGGACAGATCACAGATACGCAGTATTTT
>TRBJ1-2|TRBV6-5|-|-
CASSTGIGSYGYTF
TGTGCCAGCAGTACAGGGATTGGGAGCTATGGCTACACCTTC
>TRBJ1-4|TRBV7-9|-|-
CASSSLFATNEKLFF
TGTGCCAGCAGCTCCTTATTCGCAACTAATGAAAAACTGTTTTTT
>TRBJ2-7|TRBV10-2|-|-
CASSDEGYEQYF
TGCGCCAGCAGTGACGAGGGATACGAGCAGTACTTC
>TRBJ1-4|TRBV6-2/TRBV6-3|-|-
CASSHAGARNEKLFF
TGTGCCAGCAGTCACGCTGGGGCGCGGAATGAAAAACTGTTTTTT
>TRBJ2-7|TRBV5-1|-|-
CASSLEQGQLSYEQYF
TGCGCCAGCAGCTTGGAACAGGGCCAACTCTCCTACGAGCAGTACTTC
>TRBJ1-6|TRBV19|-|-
CASSPPTVSPLHF
TGTGCCAGTAGTCCCCCAACAGTTTCACCCCTCCACTTT
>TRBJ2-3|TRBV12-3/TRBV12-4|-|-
CASIRGSTDTQYF
TGTGCCAGCATAAGGGGGAGCACAGATACGCAGTATTTT
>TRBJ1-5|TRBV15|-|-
CATSRDSDQPQHF
TGTGCCACCAGCAGAGATTCCGATCAGCCCCAGCATTTT
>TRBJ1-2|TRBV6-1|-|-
CASSEANLYGYTF
TGTGCCAGCAGTGAAGCTAACCTCTATGGCTACACCTTC
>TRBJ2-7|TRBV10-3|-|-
CAISVEDEQYF
TGTGCCATCAGTGTGGAAGACGAGCAGTACTTC
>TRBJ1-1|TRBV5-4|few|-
CASSQQGMNTEAFF
TGTGCCAGCAGCCAACAGGGTATGAACACTGAAGCTTTCTTT
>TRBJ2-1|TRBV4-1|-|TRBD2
CASSQGQRGANNEQFF
TGCGCCAGCAGCCAAGGGCAGCGGGGGGCTAACAATGAGCAGTTCTTC
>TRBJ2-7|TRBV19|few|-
CASSIVGGTYEQYF
TGTGCCAGTAGTATAGTTGGAGGGACCTACGAGCAGTACTTC
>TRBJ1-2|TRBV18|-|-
CASSPQTNYGYTF
TGTGCCAGCTCACCACAGACTAACTATGGCTACACCTTC
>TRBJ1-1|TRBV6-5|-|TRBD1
CASTAGQWNTEAFF
TGTGCCAGCACCGCGGGACAGTGGAACACTGAAGCTTTCTTT
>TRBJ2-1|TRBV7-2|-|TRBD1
CASSHVLIGTGGYNEQFF
TGTGCCAGCAGCCATGTCCTTATCGGGACAGGGGGCTACAATGAGCAGTTCTTC
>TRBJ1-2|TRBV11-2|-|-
CASSPDSFYGYTF
TGTGCCAGCAGCCCGGACAGCTTCTATGGCTACACCTTC
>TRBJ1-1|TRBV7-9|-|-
CASQLILGYSTDTEAFF
TGTGCCAGCCAATTAATATTAGGTTACAGCACTGACACTGAAGCTTTCTTT
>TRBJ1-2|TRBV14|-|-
CASSRNSQYGYTF
TGTGCCAGCAGCCGAAACTCCCAATATGGCTACACCTTC